This paragraph reports one T cell receptor beta chain. The target of this receptor is not known. No much larger clonotype is one base removed from it; base qualities were not supplied. These data are taken from a study of shared clonotypes between healthy human individuals (dated by TCRdb to about 2020). For the wider study: Three men and two women, aged 18 to 49 years, made up the cohort. Libraries were prepared and TCR repertoires were sequenced by different laboratories using diverse techniques, in order to increase sequencing depth and limit assay-specific biases. For each donor, CD4 naive and CD4 memory were each run on three plates, CD8 naive on two plates, and CD8 memory on one plate. To estimate repertoire size and how much clonotype sharing occurs between individuals, the study deeply sequenced the blood TCR repertoires of 4 to 6 healthy adults. Leukapheresis yielded between about 0.94 and 8.9 billion PBMCs per donor. Broad study findings and their caveats: Because the study included only a small number of donors, the genetic and exposure-history diversity represented was limited. Even with the large sequencing depth, rarefaction of the sorted-subset datasets indicated that sequencing was incomplete. Across a few donors, approximately 5% of naive CD4, approximately 3.6% of naive CD8, around 2.1% of memory CD4, and over 0.35% of memory CD8 clonotypes were shared. Only blood was sampled, and tissue TCR repertoires likely differ from those in blood. Compared with non-shared clonotypes, clonotypes shared by all four sorted-subset donors had higher generation probabilities. Estimated clonotype richness was generally larger for naive than for memory subsets. Based on pairwise subsampling, the degree of clonotype sharing among donors was expected to be affected by sequencing depth.

Healthy HIV-negative adults with no recently reported acute infections or vaccinations were included as donors. All donors were Caucasian adults living in Nashville, Tennessee, USA. CD4+ T cells were enriched by magnetic negative selection; naive cells were then positively selected on CD45RA, and the negative fraction formed the memory subset. After blood collection by leukapheresis, PBMCs were isolated using Ficoll-Histopaque density gradient centrifugation and then cryopreserved in the vapor phase of liquid nitrogen. Analytical flow cytometry was used to check the purity and quantity of every magnetically sorted T cell population. Genomic DNA was isolated from each sorted fraction and quantified by UV absorbance on a Nanodrop 2000c. TCR CDR3 regions were amplified from genomic DNA by multiplex PCR using the deep immunoSEQ assay. Extracted genomic DNA from each cell subset was spread evenly across all wells of several immunoSEQ 96-well plates, with each plate serving as a replicate. For sorted subsets, each replicate PCR was loaded with 200 ng genomic DNA, equivalent to some 31,000 T cell genomes. Purified libraries were measured with a Qubit 3.0 fluorometer, size-checked on a Bioanalyzer 2100, and measured again with the KAPA Library Quantification kit. Each immunoSEQ 96-well plate was sequenced on its own single-read 150-cycle Illumina NextSeq 550 flow cell. Per the source publication's procedure: Because only junctional sequences without quality scores were contained in the immunoSEQ output, filtering matching that applied to full-length reads could not be performed. To assign V/J genes and CDR3, sequences were annotated against IMGT germline references using PyIR, a Python wrapper for IgBLAST v1.9. Reads with weak V/J assignments (E-value above 1e-6), missing CDR3, stop codons, out-of-frame junctions, or ambiguous translated residues were removed. V3J clonotypes were defined as sequences sharing an identical inferred V gene, J gene, and CDR3 amino acid sequence. Percentage overlap between repertoires was calculated by dividing the number of shared unique clonotypes by the size of the smaller repertoire. RTK rarefaction, the Chao1 estimator, and Recon v2.1 estimates of unobserved clonotypes were used to assess repertoire richness. Generation probabilities for all TCRbeta clonotypes obtained by the gDNA method from four donors were computed using OLGA. TCRdb's version of the immuneACCESS table is confined to in-frame rearrangements and falls short of the full clone set. An unresolved V gene accounts for under half of the shortfall where checked; the remainder is of unknown origin. Clone size and V and J calls were adopted from that table, with D and trimming inferred from the DNA. The sample profile shows millions of clones; roughly 96% of them were found once. The top ten constitute about 0.13% of the sample.

V loses 0 bases at its end and J loses 8 bases; junction bases beyond the gene matches: 8. Spanning cysteine to phenylalanine, the CDR3 consists of 16 amino acids. The sequence is cut down to CDR3 DNA, 48 bases in frame from base 1. The germline V gene gives CDR1 as LGHNT and CDR2 as FRNRAP. The rearrangement joined TRBV12-5 to TRBJ1-4; 8 middle bases align to TRBD1. This clonotype was sampled from a man younger than 35 in good health. Specimen: naive CD4+ T cells sorted from blood. The sample's cell subset or site, from its label and the paper: CD45RA+ positively selected. The CDR3 region: CASGLVLGQGDEKLFF. The nucleotides are TGTGCTAGTGGTTTGGTACTTGGACAGGGAGACGAAAAACTGTTTTTT.